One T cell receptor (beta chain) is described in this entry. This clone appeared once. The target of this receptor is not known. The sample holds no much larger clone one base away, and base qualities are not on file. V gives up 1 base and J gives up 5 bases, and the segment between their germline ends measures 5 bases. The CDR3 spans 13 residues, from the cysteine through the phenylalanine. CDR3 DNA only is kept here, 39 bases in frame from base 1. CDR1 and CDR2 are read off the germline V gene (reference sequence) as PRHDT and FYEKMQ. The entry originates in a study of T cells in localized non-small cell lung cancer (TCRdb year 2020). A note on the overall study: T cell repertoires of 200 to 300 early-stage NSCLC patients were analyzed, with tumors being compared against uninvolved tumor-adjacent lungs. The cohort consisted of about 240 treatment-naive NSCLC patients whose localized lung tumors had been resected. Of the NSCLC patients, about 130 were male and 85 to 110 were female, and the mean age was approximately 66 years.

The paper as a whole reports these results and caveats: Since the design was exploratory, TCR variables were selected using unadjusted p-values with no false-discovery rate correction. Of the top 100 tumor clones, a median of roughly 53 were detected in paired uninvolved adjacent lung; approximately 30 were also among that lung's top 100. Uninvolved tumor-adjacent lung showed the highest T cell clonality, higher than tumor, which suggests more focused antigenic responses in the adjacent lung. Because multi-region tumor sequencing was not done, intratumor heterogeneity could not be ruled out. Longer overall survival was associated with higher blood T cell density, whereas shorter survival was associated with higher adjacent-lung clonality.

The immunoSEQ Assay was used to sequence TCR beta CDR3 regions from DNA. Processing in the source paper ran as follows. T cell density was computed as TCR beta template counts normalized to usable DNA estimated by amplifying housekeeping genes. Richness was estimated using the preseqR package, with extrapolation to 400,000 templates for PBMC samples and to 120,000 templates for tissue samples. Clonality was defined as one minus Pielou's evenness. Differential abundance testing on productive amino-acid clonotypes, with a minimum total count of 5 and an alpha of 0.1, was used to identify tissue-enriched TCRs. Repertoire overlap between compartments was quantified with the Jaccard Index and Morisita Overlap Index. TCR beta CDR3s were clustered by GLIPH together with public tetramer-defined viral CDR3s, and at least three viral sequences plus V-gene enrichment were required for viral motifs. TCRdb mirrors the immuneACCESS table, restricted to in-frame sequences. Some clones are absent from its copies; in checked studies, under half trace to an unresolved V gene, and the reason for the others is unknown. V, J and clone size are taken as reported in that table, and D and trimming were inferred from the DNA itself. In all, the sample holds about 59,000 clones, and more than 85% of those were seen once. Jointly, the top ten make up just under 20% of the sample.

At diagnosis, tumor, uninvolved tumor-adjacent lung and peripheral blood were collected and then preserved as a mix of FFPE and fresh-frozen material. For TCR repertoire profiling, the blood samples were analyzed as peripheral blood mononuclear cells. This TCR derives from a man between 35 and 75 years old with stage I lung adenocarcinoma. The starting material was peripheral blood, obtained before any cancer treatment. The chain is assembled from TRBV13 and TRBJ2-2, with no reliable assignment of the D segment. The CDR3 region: CASSLEDTGELFF. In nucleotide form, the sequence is TGTGCCAGCAGCTTAGAGGATACCGGGGAGCTGTTTTTT.